Listed below are T cell receptor beta chains from one sample, sequenced in a study of the immune and genomic landscape of osteosarcoma. Assay: immunoSEQ multiplex PCR; the TCRdb copy retains only in-frame clones and omits some. The sample records around 1,100 clones, around three quarters being singletons. Specimen: primary tumor tissue from soft tissue. These receptors came from a man aged 25-40 years with osteosarcoma. Both conserved end residues are part of each CDR3. The D gene is left open where the match is weak. Rows give clone size only sometimes, using once, few, many, or a class for an expanded clone.

J gene | D gene | clone size | V gene | CDR3 protein | CDR3 DNA
TRBJ1-1 | NA | NA | TRBV7-9 | CASSLSRGVTGTEAFF | TGTGCCAGCAGCTTATCCCGGGGGGTGACGGGCACTGAAGCTTTCTTT
TRBJ2-2 | NA | NA | TRBV5-1 | CASSLGQGEAGELFF | TGCGCCAGCAGCTTGGGGCAGGGGGAGGCCGGGGAGCTGTTTTTT
TRBJ1-5 | NA | NA | TRBV10-3 | CAIRRGSNQPQHF | TGTGCCATCAGGAGAGGGAGCAATCAGCCCCAGCATTTT
TRBJ2-1 | NA | once | TRBV5-1 | CASSLFNEQFF | TGCGCCAGCAGCTTGTTCAATGAGCAGTTCTTC
TRBJ2-2 | TRBD2 | few | TRBV19 | CASSIDRASGVNTGELFF | TGTGCCAGTAGTATAGATAGGGCTAGCGGGGTGAACACCGGGGAGCTGTTTTTT
TRBJ1-5 | NA | NA | TRBV6-1 | CASRDNYQPQHF | TGTGCCAGCAGGGACAATTATCAGCCCCAGCATTTT
TRBJ2-7 | TRBD1 | NA | TRBV12-5 | CASGPGQGLSEQYF | TGTGCTAGTGGCCCGGGACAGGGGTTATCCGAGCAGTACTTC
TRBJ2-2 | TRBD1 | NA | TRBV18 | CATTGGANTGELFF | TGTGCCACCACAGGGGGCGCGAACACCGGGGAGCTGTTTTTT
TRBJ2-5 | NA | NA | TRBV15 | CATSMGPQETQYF | TGTGCCACCAGCATGGGTCCACAAGAGACCCAGTACTTC
TRBJ1-1 | NA | NA | TRBV29-1 | CSVEKEAGTEAFF | TGCAGCGTTGAAAAGGAAGCTGGCACTGAAGCTTTCTTT
TRBJ2-6 | NA | NA | TRBV28 | CASSFVTSGANVLTF | TGTGCCAGCAGTTTTGTAACCTCTGGGGCCAACGTCCTGACTTTC
TRBJ1-2 | NA | NA | TRBV5-4 | CASSLQGSYGYTF | TGTGCCAGCAGCTTGCAGGGAAGCTATGGCTACACCTTC
TRBJ1-1 | NA | NA | TRBV27 | CASSFSEDLNTEAFF | TGTGCCAGCAGTTTCTCTGAGGACTTGAACACTGAAGCTTTCTTT
TRBJ2-1 | NA | NA | TRBV5-6 | CASSLAGAAGNEQFF | TGTGCCAGCAGCTTGGCGGGGGCTGCCGGGAATGAGCAGTTCTTC